This note documents a single T cell receptor (beta chain) sequence. Its specific antigen is unknown. No much larger clone exists at a distance of one base, and base qualities are not known. From the germline V gene, CDR1 is MNHEY and CDR2 is SVGAGI. Unmatched junction bases come to 6, with V trimmed by 2 bases and J by 5 bases. Taken from cysteine to phenylalanine, the CDR3 has 15 residues. Here the CDR3 DNA is all that survives: 45 bases in frame from base 1. The source of the sample is a study of intratumoral heterogeneity in liver cancer. Context from the whole study: In the full roughly 15-patient cohort, the median age was around 60 years and the majority of patients were male. To examine intratumor heterogeneity, the study integrated RNA-seq, DNA sequencing, TCR-seq and SNP array data obtained from multiple regions of hepatocellular carcinoma specimens. Of the roughly 70 multiregional samples collected from approximately 15 HCC patients in the overall cohort, 50 to 55 were tumoral regions and some 20 were adjacent nontumoral regions.

Using the immunoSEQ assay, the TCR beta chain CDR3 regions were sequenced from genomic DNA. Rearranged VDJ segments were amplified with primers that anneal to V and J segments. In the original analysis: The ImmunoSeq Analyzer software was used to calculate clonality and richness metrics. Differentially abundant clones between regions were identified using Fisher's exact test plus a beta-binomial method for added stringency. Here the immuneACCESS table is served through TCRdb, limited to in-frame sequences with V and J called. Missing clones are a known gap in these copies; in checked studies unresolved V genes cover under half, and the rest lacks a known reason. That table gives V, J and clone size, and the DNA gave D and trimming. The sample table holds some 21,000 clones, of which roughly 73% were seen once. The top ten constitute roughly 17% of the sample. What the study reported, not specific to this receptor: Limitations acknowledged by the authors included a relatively low number of patients and under-sampled representation of tumor-infiltrating lymphocytes.

Early-stage hepatocellular carcinoma was present in all patients, and no therapy was administered to any patient before surgical resection. Sampled areas lacked macroscopic evidence of necrosis or hemorrhage. TCR sequencing (ImmunoSeq) was performed on multiple regions from two patients. Frozen tissue samples from resection were taken at least 1 cm away from one another. Samples with the label N were taken from nontumoral liver tissue next to the tumor. Genomic DNA was isolated from bulk tissue with the DNeasy blood and tissue kit. The V and J segments used are TRBV6-5 and TRBJ1-1; TRBD1 lines up with 9 middle nucleotides. The receptor was isolated from a woman in her 70s with hepatocellular carcinoma. This specimen was tumor-adjacent normal tissue, taken before any cancer treatment. The nucleotide sequence reads TGTGCCAGCAGTTACCAGGGGACAGGGAGGACTGAAGCTTTCTTT. This translates into CASSYQGTGRTEAFF.